Below are 2 T cell receptor beta chains sequenced from a single sample in a study of blood T cell repertoires in COVID-19. The protocol was immunoSEQ multiplex PCR, while the TCRdb copy is restricted to in-frame clones and leaves out a portion. The sample gives 200,000 to 250,000 clones, 84% of which show up once; approximately 7.3% is in the top ten. Sequenced material: PBMCs or T cells enriched from blood (not recorded which). The receptors here all came from a woman aged 40 to 49 who had recovered from COVID-19.

In its sample, this clone was seen once. This chain joins TRBV16 and TRBJ2-4; maybe TRBD2 (7 bases). Trimming took off 0 bases at V and 7 bases at J, with 13 bases between the two ends. The CDR3 loop spans 15 amino acids. Germline CDR1 and CDR2: KGHSY and FQNENV. CDR3 nucleotide sequence: TGTGCCAGCAGCCAATCGAGGGGGGGATGGAACATTCAGTACTTC. Translated: CASSQSRGGWNIQYF. Based on the CDR3 plus reference TRBV16 and TRBJ2-4, the full variable domain is GEEVAQTPKHLVRGEGQKAKLYCAPIKGHSYVFWYQQVLKNEFKFLISFQNENVFDETGMPKERFSAKCLPNSPCSLEIQATKLEDSAVYFCASSQSRGGWNIQYFGAGTRLSVL.

This clone was detected a few times. This chain joins TRBV29-1 and TRBJ2-2, with 11 nucleotides matching TRBD2. V trimming: 6 bases; J trimming: 6 bases; junction bases outside the gene matches: 3. The CDR3 is 13 amino acids. Germline CDR1 reads SQVTM; CDR2 reads ANQGSEA. The CDR3 region is CSVTSGRSGELFF. The DNA of the CDR3 is TGCAGCGTCACTAGCGGGAGATCCGGGGAGCTGTTTTTT.